What follows are 9 T cell receptor beta chains derived from one specimen sequenced in a study of blood T cell repertoires in COVID-19 (dated by TCRdb to the early 2020s). Receptor libraries were prepared by the immunoSEQ multiplex PCR assay. The immuneACCESS repertoire file appears here via TCRdb, limited to in-frame rearrangements. These files lack a portion of the clones; in checked studies, under half of the deficit traces to unresolved V genes, and the cause of the others is not known. The sample records around 190,000 clones, roughly 90% of which are singletons. The top ten hold roughly a sixth of the sample. Sequencing input: peripheral blood. These TCRs come from a man aged 45-65 years with COVID-19, enrolled during active disease.

The V and J genes are TRBV9 and TRBJ2-7, with 7 bases lining up with TRBD2. Germline-derived CDR1 and CDR2 are SGDLS and YYNGEE. The CDR3 covers 14 residues. V was pared by 0 bases and J by 2 bases, with 2 bases of the junction left unmatched. The CDR3 is CASSVGGGPYEQYF. For the CDR3, the DNA is TGTGCCAGCAGCGTAGGCGGGGGACCCTACGAGCAGTACTTC.

The V and J genes are TRBV9 and TRBJ2-3; 8 bases are a match to TRBD1. J lost 1 base, V lost 4 bases, and 11 bases had no gene match. The CDR3 is 17 residues long. Per the germline V gene, CDR1 is SGDLS and CDR2 is YYNGEE. In DNA, the CDR3 is TGTGCCAGCAGCACTTGGACAGGGCCGGTGGGCACAGATACGCAGTATTTT. It specifies CASSTWTGPVGTDTQYF.

The chain links TRBV7-9 to TRBJ2-7, with 10 bases matching TRBD1. CDR3 length: 16 amino acids. Per germline, CDR1 SEHNR and CDR2 FQNEAQ (reference sequence). V lost 6 bases, J lost 3 bases, and 11 bases stayed unmatched. The CDR3 loop is CASSTQGWDRGYEQYF. CDR3 sequence (DNA): TGTGCCAGCAGTACCCAAGGCTGGGACAGGGGCTACGAGCAGTACTTC.

The chain uses TRBV9 and TRBJ2-3; D is unresolved. V gave up 7 bases and J gave up 6 bases, with 9 bases separating them. Germline-derived CDR1 and CDR2 are SGDLS and YYNGEE. This CDR3 has 11 residues. The CDR3, as DNA: TGTGCCAGCTCGGCGGCGGATACGCAGTATTTT. Translating gives CASSAADTQYF.

CDR3 in amino acids: CASSLGGRNEKLFF. The CDR3 bases are TGTGCCAGCAGTTTGGGGGGTCGTAATGAAAAACTGTTTTTT. The V gene is TRBV28, the J gene TRBJ1-4, with D possibly matching TRBD1 (5 bases). CDR1 is MDHEN, CDR2 SYDVKM, per germline. The CDR3 loop spans 14 amino acids. Deletions cut 3 bases from V and 4 bases from J, with 9 bases between.

This clone was recorded only once. V usage is TRBV24-1 and J usage is TRBJ2-3; TRBD2 matches 11 bases. Germline V lookup: CDR1 KGHDR, CDR2 SFDVKD. The V segment lost 3 bases and the J segment 9 bases; nucleotides outside the gene matches: 10. The CDR3 covers 16 residues. The CDR3 nucleotides are TGTGCCACCAGTGATGACCTTAGCGGGAGGGAATACACGCAGTATTTT. It is translated as CATSDDLSGREYTQYF.

The chain recombines TRBV5-1 with TRBJ2-2; TRBD1 might be the D (6 bases). The CDR3 is 16 amino acids. V was trimmed by 5 bases and J by 5 bases, leaving 19 bases between them. Looked up from germline, CDR1 is SGHRS and CDR2 is YFSETQ. CDR3 residues: CASRQAQQGITGELFF. In DNA, the CDR3 is TGCGCCAGCAGGCAAGCTCAACAGGGTATTACCGGGGAGCTGTTTTTT.

The chain carries TRBV7-2 and TRBJ2-7, with D tentatively TRBD1 (6 bases). Germline V gene lookup returns CDR1 SGHTA and CDR2 FQGNSA. The CDR3 totals 14 residues. With 5 bases removed from V and 0 bases from J, the gap between germline ends came to 11 bases. CDR3 nucleotides: TGTGCCAGCAGCCGCGGACAGAGCTCCTACGAGCAGTACTTC. It specifies CASSRGQSSYEQYF.

This chain joins TRBV5-1 and TRBJ2-6; possibly TRBD2 for D (5 bases). Germline V lookup: CDR1 SGHRS, CDR2 YFSETQ. This CDR3 has 14 amino acids. Trimming cost V 4 bases and J 0 bases, with 5 bases left between them. The CDR3 bases are TGCGCCAGCAGCGAGGGCTCTGGGGCCAACGTCCTGACTTTC. It encodes CASSEGSGANVLTF. The full variable domain, completed using reference TRBV5-1 and TRBJ2-6, is KAGVTQTPRYLIKTRGQQVTLSCSPISGHRSVSWYQQTPGQGLQFLFEYFSETQRNKGNFPGRFSGRQFSNSRSEMNVSTLELGDSALYLCASSEGSGANVLTFGAGSRLTVL.